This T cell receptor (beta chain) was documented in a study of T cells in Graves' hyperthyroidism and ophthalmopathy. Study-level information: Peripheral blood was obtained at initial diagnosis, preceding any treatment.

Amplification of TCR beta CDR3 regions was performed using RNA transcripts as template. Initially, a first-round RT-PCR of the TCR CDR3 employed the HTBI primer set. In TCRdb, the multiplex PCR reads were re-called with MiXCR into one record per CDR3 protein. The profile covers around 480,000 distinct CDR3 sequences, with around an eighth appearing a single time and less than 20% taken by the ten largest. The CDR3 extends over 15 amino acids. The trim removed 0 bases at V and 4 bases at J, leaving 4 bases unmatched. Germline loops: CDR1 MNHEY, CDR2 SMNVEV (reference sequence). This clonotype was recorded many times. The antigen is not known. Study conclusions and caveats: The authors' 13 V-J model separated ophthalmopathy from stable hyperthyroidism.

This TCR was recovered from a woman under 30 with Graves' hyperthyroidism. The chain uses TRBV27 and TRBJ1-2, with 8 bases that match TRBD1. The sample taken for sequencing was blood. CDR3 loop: CASSLSGQGPYGYTF. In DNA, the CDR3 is TGTGCCAGCAGTTTATCCGGACAGGGCCCCTATGGCTACACCTTC.